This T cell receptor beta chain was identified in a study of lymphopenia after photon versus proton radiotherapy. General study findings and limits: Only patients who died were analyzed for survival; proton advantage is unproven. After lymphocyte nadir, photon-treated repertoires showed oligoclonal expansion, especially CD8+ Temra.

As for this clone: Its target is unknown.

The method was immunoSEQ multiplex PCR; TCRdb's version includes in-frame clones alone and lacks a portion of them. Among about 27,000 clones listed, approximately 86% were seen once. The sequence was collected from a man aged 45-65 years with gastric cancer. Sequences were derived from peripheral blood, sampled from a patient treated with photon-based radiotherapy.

CDR3 bases: TGTGCCAGCAGCTCTAATACCGGACCTAATTCACCCCTCCACTTT. Translating gives CASSSNTGPNSPLHF. This sequence joins TRBV7-9 and TRBJ1-6; the D is unclear. This CDR3 region has 15 residues. Germline V gene data show CDR1 as SEHNR and CDR2 as FQNEAQ (reference sequence). V lost 4 bases and J 6 bases, leaving 13 bases between the germline ends. The whole variable domain, filled in from reference TRBV7-9 and TRBJ1-6, reads DTGVSQNPRHKITKRGQNVTFRCDPISEHNRLYWYRQTLGQGPEFLTYFQNEAQLEKSRLLSDRFSAERPKGSFSTLEIQRTEQGDSAMYLCASSSNTGPNSPLHFGNGTRLTVT.